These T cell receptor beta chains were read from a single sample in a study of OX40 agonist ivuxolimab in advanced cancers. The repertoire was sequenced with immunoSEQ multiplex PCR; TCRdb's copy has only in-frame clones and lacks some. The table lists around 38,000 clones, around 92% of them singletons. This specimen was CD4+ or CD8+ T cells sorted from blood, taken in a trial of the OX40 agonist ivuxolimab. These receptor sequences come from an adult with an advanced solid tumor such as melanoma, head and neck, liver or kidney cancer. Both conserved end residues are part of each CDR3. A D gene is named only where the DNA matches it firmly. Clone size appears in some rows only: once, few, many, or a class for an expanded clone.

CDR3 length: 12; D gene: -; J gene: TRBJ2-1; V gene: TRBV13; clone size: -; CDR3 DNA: TGTGCCAGCAGCTTAGGGCGGCTTGAGCAGTTCTTC; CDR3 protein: CASSLGRLEQFF
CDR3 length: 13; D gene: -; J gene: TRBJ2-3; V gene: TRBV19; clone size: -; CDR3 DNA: TGTGCCAGTAGTTTTACTGGCACAGATACGCAGTATTTT; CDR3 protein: CASSFTGTDTQYF
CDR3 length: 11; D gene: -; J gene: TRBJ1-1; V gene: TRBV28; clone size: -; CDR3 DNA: TGTGCCAGCCGAGGGCCTGGAGAGGCTTTCTTT; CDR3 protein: CASRGPGEAFF
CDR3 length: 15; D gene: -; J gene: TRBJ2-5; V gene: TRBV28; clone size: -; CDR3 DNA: TGTGCCAGCAGTCCTCTTCTAGCCGCATTAGAGACCCAGTACTTC; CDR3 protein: CASSPLLAALETQYF
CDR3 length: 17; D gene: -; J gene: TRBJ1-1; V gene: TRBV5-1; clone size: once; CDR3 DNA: TGCGCCAGCAGCCTGAGCGTCCAGGGAGGAAAGAACACTGAAGCTTTCTTT; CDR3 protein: CASSLSVQGGKNTEAFF
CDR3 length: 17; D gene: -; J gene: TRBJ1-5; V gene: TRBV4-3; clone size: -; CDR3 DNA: TGCGCCAGCAGCCAAGATCCCCCCTTCAAGGGCAATCAGCCCCAGCATTTT; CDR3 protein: CASSQDPPFKGNQPQHF
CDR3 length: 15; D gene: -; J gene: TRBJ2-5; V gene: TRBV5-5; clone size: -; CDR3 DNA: TGTGCCAGCAGCTTGACCTGGGACGGACAAGAGACCCAGTACTTC; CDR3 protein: CASSLTWDGQETQYF
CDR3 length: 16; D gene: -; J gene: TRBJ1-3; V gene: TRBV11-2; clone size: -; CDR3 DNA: TGTGCCAGCAGCTCCTACCGGGACGGCTCTGGAAACACCATATATTTT; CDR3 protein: CASSSYRDGSGNTIYF
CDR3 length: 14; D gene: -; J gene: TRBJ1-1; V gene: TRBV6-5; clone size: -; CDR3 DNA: TGTGCCAGCCGTGGGGAGGGGTTATTTACTGAAGCTTTCTTT; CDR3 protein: CASRGEGLFTEAFF
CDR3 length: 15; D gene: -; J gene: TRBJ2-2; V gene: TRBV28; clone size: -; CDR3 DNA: TGTGCCAGCAGTTCCCCGAGGCGGGGAGCCGGGGAGCTGTTTTTT; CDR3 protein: CASSSPRRGAGELFF
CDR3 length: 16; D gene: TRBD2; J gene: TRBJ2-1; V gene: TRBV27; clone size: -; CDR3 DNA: TGTGCCAGCAGTTCGGGACTAGCGGGGCCATACAATGAGCAGTTCTTC; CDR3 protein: CASSSGLAGPYNEQFF
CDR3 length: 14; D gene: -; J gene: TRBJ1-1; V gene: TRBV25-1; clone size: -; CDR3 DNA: TGTGCCAGCAGAGAGGGGGTTTCGAACACTGAAGCTTTCTTT; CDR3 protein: CASREGVSNTEAFF
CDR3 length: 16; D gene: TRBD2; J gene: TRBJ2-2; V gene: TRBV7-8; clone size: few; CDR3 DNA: TGTGCCAGCAGCTCCGGACTAGCGGCGAACACCGGGGAGCTGTTTTTT; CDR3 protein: CASSSGLAANTGELFF
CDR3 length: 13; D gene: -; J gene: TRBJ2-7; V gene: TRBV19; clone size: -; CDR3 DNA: TGTGCCAGTAGTGACCACATCGGCTACGAGCAGTACTTC; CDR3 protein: CASSDHIGYEQYF
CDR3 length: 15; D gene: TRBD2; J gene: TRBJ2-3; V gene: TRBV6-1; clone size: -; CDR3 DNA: TGTGCCAGCAGTAGACCCGGGACTAGCGATGGTACGCAGTATTTT; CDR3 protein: CASSRPGTSDGTQYF
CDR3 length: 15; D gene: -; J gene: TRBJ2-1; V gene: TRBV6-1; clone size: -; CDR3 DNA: TGTGCCAGCAGTGAAGAAGTGAGAGGCAACAATGAGCAGTTCTTC; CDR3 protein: CASSEEVRGNNEQFF
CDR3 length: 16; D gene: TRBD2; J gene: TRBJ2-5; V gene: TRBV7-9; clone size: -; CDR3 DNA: TGTGCCAGCAGCCGCCTGACTAGCGGGAGTGTGGAGACCCAGTACTTC; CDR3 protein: CASSRLTSGSVETQYF
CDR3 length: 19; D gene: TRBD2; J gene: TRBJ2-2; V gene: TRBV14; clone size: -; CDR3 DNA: TGTGCCAGCAGCCCCGGGGAACTAGCGGGAGTGTGGAACACCGGGGAGCTGTTTTTT; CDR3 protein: CASSPGELAGVWNTGELFF
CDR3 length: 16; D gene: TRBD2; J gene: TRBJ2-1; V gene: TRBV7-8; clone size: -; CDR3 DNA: TGTGCCAGCAGCGACCTGACTAGCGGGAGAAGGGATGAGCAGTTCTTC; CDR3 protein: CASSDLTSGRRDEQFF
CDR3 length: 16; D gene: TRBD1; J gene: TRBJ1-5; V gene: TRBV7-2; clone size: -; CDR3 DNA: TGTGCCAGCAGCTTCCGCGGGACAGATAGCAATCAGCCCCAGCATTTT; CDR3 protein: CASSFRGTDSNQPQHF
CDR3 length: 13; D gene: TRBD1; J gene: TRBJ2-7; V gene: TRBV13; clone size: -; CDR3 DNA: TGTGCCAGCAGACTTACAGGGGGCAAAGAGCAGTACTTC; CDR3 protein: CASRLTGGKEQYF
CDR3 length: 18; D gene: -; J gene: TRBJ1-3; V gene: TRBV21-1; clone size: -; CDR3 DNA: TGTGCCAGCAGCAAAGCGCTTTCTAAGGGTGGGACTGGAAACACCATATATTTT; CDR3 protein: CASSKALSKGGTGNTIYF